The TCR beta chain under discussion was sequenced for a study of control samples from healthy donors and cancer patients. Assay used: immunoSEQ multiplex PCR; TCRdb lists only in-frame clones, some missing. The sample shows about 160,000 clones, 85% to 90% of them seen only once. The V and J ends lost 1 base and 6 bases respectively, with 12 bases between them. Per the germline V gene, CDR1 is LGHDT and CDR2 is YNNKEL (reference sequence). The CDR3 covers 14 residues. This receptor was identified in a man aged 30 to 45 in good health. Input material: blood. The chain uses TRBV3-1 (or the pseudogene TRBV3-2) and TRBJ1-1; D is undetermined. CDR3 sequence reads: CASSQVVGISEAFF. As DNA, the CDR3 is TGTGCCAGCAGCCAAGTGGTGGGGATCTCTGAAGCTTTCTTT.